Each of the 3 T cell receptor beta chains below was sequenced from the same sample in a study of CD8 T cells in Susac syndrome. RNA was extracted with the RNeasy kit, and a quantity of 0.5 to 1 ug was reverse transcribed using random hexamers. One entry per CDR3 protein results from TCRdb running MiXCR on the immunoSEQ multiplex PCR reads. The sample lists 95,000 to 150,000 distinct CDR3 sequences, roughly 95% occurring once. Sequencing input: CD4+ T cells from PBMCs. The receptors stem from a human donor with Susac syndrome.

The genes are TRBV12-3 or TRBV12-4 and TRBJ1-1, with no clear D. The V end lost 5 bases, the J end lost 4 bases, and 14 bases lay between the germline ends. The CDR3 runs 14 residues. Written as DNA, the CDR3 is TGTGCCAGCAGTCCTACCGCACAAGCCACTGAAGCTTTCTTT. Translated: CASSPTAQATEAFF.

CDR3 protein: CASSLGGRRTYEQYF. The CDR3 nucleotides read TGTGCCAGCAGCTTGGGCGGCCGGAGGACCTACGAGCAGTACTTC. V is TRBV5-4 and J is TRBJ2-7; D might be TRBD2 (5 bases). Trimming removed 0 bases from V and 2 bases from J, with 12 bases in between. CDR3 size: 15 residues. CDR1 is SGHNT, CDR2 YYREEE, per germline (reference sequence).

This chain uses TRBV20-1 with TRBJ1-2; 11 bases match TRBD1. CDR1 and CDR2 (germline): DFQATT, SNEGSKA (reference sequence). V shed 5 bases and J 8 bases; nucleotides not matched to a gene: 16. This CDR3 comprises 16 residues. CDR3 DNA: TGCAGTGCTGGGGCTCCCTCGGGACAGGGGGAGGGAGGCTACACCTTC. This gives the protein CSAGAPSGQGEGGYTF.